A selection of T cell receptor beta chains follows, all from one sample in a study of T cell responses to AZD1222 COVID-19 vaccine. Data came from immunoSEQ multiplex PCR; TCRdb stores just in-frame clones and leaves some out. The table lists under 200,000 clones, around 90% of them singletons, with 3.6% in the top ten. The sequenced sample was peripheral blood, obtained 28 days after the second dose of the MenACWY control vaccine. The source is an adult who received the MenACWY meningococcal vaccine as a control. CDR3s leave out the opening cysteine and the closing phenylalanine or tryptophan. Each record gives: J gene, V gene, D gene, CDR3 protein. D genes are given only for firm matches.

J: TRBJ2-7; V: TRBV12-3/TRBV12-4; D: NA; CDR3: ASSRDTDYEQY
J: TRBJ2-3; V: TRBV7-9; D: TRBD1; CDR3: ASSFDRGADTQY
J: TRBJ1-5; V: TRBV19; D: NA; CDR3: ASSIETGRLPAQH
J: TRBJ2-7; V: TRBV5-1; D: TRBD1; CDR3: ASSLDRGNEQY
J: TRBJ1-5; V: TRBV2; D: NA; CDR3: ASSDLRQSSNQPQH
J: TRBJ2-1; V: TRBV10-3; D: NA; CDR3: AISGTSGSYNEQF
J: TRBJ2-1; V: TRBV7-6; D: NA; CDR3: ASSLATIGDYNEQF
J: TRBJ2-6; V: TRBV5-4; D: NA; CDR3: ASSLSQSSASGANVLT
J: TRBJ2-1; V: TRBV7-9; D: NA; CDR3: ASSPGQYEQF
J: TRBJ2-7; V: TRBV9; D: NA; CDR3: ASSPGLSGLYEQY
J: TRBJ1-4; V: TRBV7-7; D: TRBD1; CDR3: ASSPDRGEKLF
J: TRBJ2-1; V: TRBV15; D: NA; CDR3: ATSSRPSALEF
J: TRBJ2-2; V: TRBV29-1; D: NA; CDR3: SVELVGTGELF
J: TRBJ1-1; V: TRBV5-1; D: NA; CDR3: ASSRPRAGNTEAF
J: TRBJ2-5; V: TRBV27; D: NA; CDR3: ASSFGREETQY
J: TRBJ2-7; V: TRBV19; D: NA; CDR3: ASSPMGVSYEQY
J: TRBJ1-2; V: TRBV9; D: TRBD1; CDR3: ASSVGQGAYGYT
J: TRBJ1-5; V: TRBV7-2; D: NA; CDR3: ASSPSSGASYRDQPQH
J: TRBJ1-1; V: TRBV27; D: NA; CDR3: ASSGQRRGTEAF
J: TRBJ1-5; V: TRBV5-8; D: NA; CDR3: ASSLLVTLGPQH
J: TRBJ1-3; V: TRBV28; D: NA; CDR3: ASSSGWESGNTIY
J: TRBJ2-7; V: TRBV19; D: NA; CDR3: ASSTLRDRKYEQY
J: TRBJ1-2; V: TRBV28; D: NA; CDR3: ASSLSGEYGYT
J: TRBJ1-5; V: TRBV3-1/TRBV3-2; D: NA; CDR3: ASSQWGLGQPQH
J: TRBJ2-5; V: TRBV19; D: TRBD2; CDR3: ASSPRLAGVGETQY
J: TRBJ2-3; V: TRBV11-3; D: TRBD1; CDR3: ASSLASYAPGQGDTDTQY
J: TRBJ2-1; V: TRBV7-3; D: TRBD1; CDR3: ASSQAGTEDNEQF
J: TRBJ1-1; V: TRBV19; D: NA; CDR3: ASRPTALTEAF
J: TRBJ1-2; V: TRBV3-1/TRBV3-2; D: NA; CDR3: ASSQDGGIYGYT
J: TRBJ2-3; V: TRBV18; D: NA; CDR3: ASSPSGWATDTQY
J: TRBJ2-5; V: TRBV7-6; D: NA; CDR3: ASSTRPRRTQY
J: TRBJ2-7; V: TRBV11-2; D: NA; CDR3: ASSSTYEQY
J: TRBJ2-7; V: TRBV14; D: TRBD1; CDR3: ASSRDSREQY
J: TRBJ2-1; V: TRBV9; D: NA; CDR3: ASSSENEQF
J: TRBJ1-3; V: TRBV18; D: NA; CDR3: ASSRGNTIY
J: TRBJ1-2; V: TRBV30; D: NA; CDR3: AASRRADSGYT
J: TRBJ1-4; V: TRBV28; D: NA; CDR3: ASRFSQGLVEKLF
J: TRBJ1-3; V: TRBV4-2; D: NA; CDR3: ASSQESGNTIY
J: TRBJ1-1; V: TRBV19; D: TRBD1; CDR3: ATRDRGRTEAF
J: TRBJ1-5; V: TRBV6-2/TRBV6-3; D: TRBD1; CDR3: ASSQTGENQPQH
J: TRBJ1-1; V: TRBV3-1/TRBV3-2; D: NA; CDR3: ASSQENRARVCTEAF
J: TRBJ2-3; V: TRBV18; D: NA; CDR3: ASSPLGSGTDTQY
J: TRBJ1-5; V: TRBV11-3; D: NA; CDR3: ASSRGGSNQPQH
J: TRBJ2-3; V: TRBV11-3; D: NA; CDR3: ASSPRGADTQY
J: TRBJ1-5; V: TRBV3-1/TRBV3-2; D: NA; CDR3: ASSLSYGGKGPQH
J: TRBJ1-6; V: TRBV9; D: TRBD1; CDR3: ASSQGRGRRSPLH
J: TRBJ2-7; V: TRBV7-8; D: TRBD2; CDR3: ASSAWTSGRHPYEQY
J: TRBJ1-2; V: TRBV7-8; D: TRBD1; CDR3: ASSLATRQGSYT
J: TRBJ1-2; V: TRBV7-8; D: NA; CDR3: ASSLDSPAANYGYT
J: TRBJ2-1; V: TRBV11-2; D: TRBD2; CDR3: ASSLFRAGVLQFEQF
J: TRBJ2-2; V: TRBV9; D: NA; CDR3: ASSHWDSPFSGELF
J: TRBJ2-7; V: TRBV12-3/TRBV12-4; D: NA; CDR3: ASSLGSVSEQY
J: TRBJ2-2; V: TRBV28; D: TRBD1; CDR3: ASETFRGTGELF
J: TRBJ2-7; V: TRBV11-3; D: NA; CDR3: ASSLEAGSDEQY
J: TRBJ2-3; V: TRBV18; D: TRBD2; CDR3: ASSPGGESTDTQY
J: TRBJ2-2; V: TRBV3-1/TRBV3-2; D: NA; CDR3: ATQENTGELF
J: TRBJ1-5; V: TRBV19; D: TRBD1; CDR3: ASSTADRVHQPQH
J: TRBJ1-1; V: TRBV23-1; D: NA; CDR3: AHSQGYEAF
J: TRBJ1-4; V: TRBV5-4; D: NA; CDR3: ASSLSSGATNEKLF
J: TRBJ2-1; V: TRBV18; D: TRBD2; CDR3: ASSPSASGDEQF